This TCR beta chain was captured in a study of low-dose radiotherapy and immunotherapy resistance in tumors. Study-wide background: Across 26 weeks, 13 Gy in total went to Cohort 2, delivered as 1 Gy per fraction every two weeks. Patients were given intravenous nivolumab 240 mg every two weeks plus ipilimumab 1 mg/kg every six weeks.

Time point in this sample: after trial treatment. Treatment indicated: LDRT plus nivolumab, ipilimumab, low-dose cyclophosphamide and aspirin (RACIN trial). The CDR3 totals 12 residues. In germline, CDR1 is SGHVS, CDR2 FQNEAQ. V lost 8 bases and J lost 0, with 8 bases in between. TRAV- and TRBV-specific primers primed first-strand cDNA, covering alpha and beta chains. The authors ran about 21 PCR cycles to amplify TCRs with a constant-region primer and V-primer adapter. MiXCR, run by TCRdb on the reads, gives a single entry per CDR3 protein. The sample contains under 110,000 distinct CDR3 sequences, more than 20% of which appear only once. This clonotype was counted many times.

This TCR was recovered from a male donor with prostate cancer. V and J are TRBV7-8 and TRBJ2-7, with no clear D. The sample consisted of PBMCs, taken after low-dose radiotherapy plus immunotherapy. The CDR3 coding sequence is TGTGCCAGCGGAGTCTACTCCTACGAGCAGTACTTC. The encoded protein is CASGVYSYEQYF.